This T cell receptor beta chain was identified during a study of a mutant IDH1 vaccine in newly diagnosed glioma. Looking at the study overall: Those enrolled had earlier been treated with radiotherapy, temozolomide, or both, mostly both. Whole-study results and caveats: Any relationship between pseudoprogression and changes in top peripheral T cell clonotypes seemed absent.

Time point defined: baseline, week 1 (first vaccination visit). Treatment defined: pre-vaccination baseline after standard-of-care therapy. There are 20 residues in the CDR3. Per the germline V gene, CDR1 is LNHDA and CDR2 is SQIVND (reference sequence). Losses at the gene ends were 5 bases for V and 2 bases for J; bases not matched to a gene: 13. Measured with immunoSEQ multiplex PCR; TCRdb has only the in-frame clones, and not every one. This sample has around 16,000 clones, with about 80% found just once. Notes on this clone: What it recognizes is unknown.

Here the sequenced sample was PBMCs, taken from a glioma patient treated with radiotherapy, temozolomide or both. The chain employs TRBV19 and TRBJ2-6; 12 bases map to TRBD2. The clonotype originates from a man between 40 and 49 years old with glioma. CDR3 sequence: CASSPLHLAGGPAGANVLTF. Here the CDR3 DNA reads TGTGCCAGTAGTCCACTCCACCTAGCGGGAGGGCCCGCTGGGGCCAACGTCCTGACTTTC.